The 14 T cell receptor beta chains presented below share a single source sample, sequenced in a study of T cells after yellow fever vaccination (dated by TCRdb to between 2018 and 2021). Explained via the paper, the treatment or condition label denotes: live attenuated yellow fever vaccine strain. Libraries were built with 5' RACE. These reads were obtained on an Illumina HiSeq 2500. In TCRdb, the public reads were trimmed at Q25 with fastp and aligned with MiXCR, with productive beta chains retained. Each record represents a unique CDR3 protein, reported with the most common genes and DNA among its rows. The sample has some 100,000 distinct CDR3 sequences on record, 7.2% of them singletons. The ten biggest clones cover approximately 2.7% of the sample. Sequencing used CD4+ T cells sorted from PBMCs, obtained about 49 days after the first yellow fever vaccination. All receptors come from a man aged 18 to 30 who received the YFV17D yellow fever vaccine.

This clonotype was counted many times. This chain joins TRBV5-6 and TRBJ1-1; D remains ambiguous. CDR1 is SGHDT and CDR2 is YYEEEE in the germline V gene. The CDR3 covers 12 residues. Between the trimmed V and J ends, which lost 0 bases and 10 bases, there was a span of 10 bases. CDR3 nucleotide sequence: TGTGCCAGCAGCTTGGTGGAGGAGGTAGCTTTCTTT. Its protein product is CASSLVEEVAFF.

In this sample, this clonotype turned up many times. This chain links TRBV7-2 with TRBJ1-2; a weak D match, TRBD1 (5 bases). Germline V lookup: CDR1 SGHTA, CDR2 FQGNSA. V dropped 5 bases and J dropped 4 bases, with 14 bases sitting between them. The CDR3 covers 14 residues. The CDR3 region is CASSLSGTAYGYTF. The CDR3 DNA reads TGTGCCAGCAGCCTTTCCGGGACGGCCTATGGCTACACCTTC. Variable domain in full (rest from reference TRBV7-2 and TRBJ1-2): GAGVSQSPSNKVTEKGKDVELRCDPISGHTALYWYRQSLGQGLEFLIYFQGNSAPDKSGLPSDRFSAERTGGSVSTLTIQRTQQEDSAVYLCASSLSGTAYGYTFGSGTRLTVV.

This clonotype was seen ten or more times. This chain uses TRBV11-1 with TRBJ2-1, with D perhaps assigned TRBD1 or TRBD2 (6 bases each). Germline CDR1 reads SGHAT; CDR2 reads FQDESV (reference sequence). V was pared by 0 bases and J by 5 bases, with 20 bases between. The CDR3 loop spans 18 amino acids. Here the CDR3 reads CASSLAKRSGATHNEQFF. CDR3 bases: TGTGCCAGCAGCTTAGCTAAACGGTCGGGGGCTACACACAATGAGCAGTTCTTC.

This clonotype showed up many times. V gene TRBV6-5 combines with J gene TRBJ2-7, with 9 positions matching TRBD1. The V gene end was trimmed by 4 bases and the J gene end by 1 base; junction bases not matched to a gene: 5. The germline V gene encodes CDR1 MNHEY and CDR2 SVGAGI. The CDR3 is made up of 15 amino acids. CDR3 bases: TGTGCCAGCAGTTCCACGACAGGGGGTTCCTACGAGCAGTACTTC. This gives the protein CASSSTTGGSYEQYF.

This clonotype has at least ten counts. V usage is TRBV6-1 and J usage is TRBJ1-2, with D perhaps TRBD1 (5 bases). V was shortened by 5 bases and J by 0 bases, with 13 bases between the two germline ends. This CDR3 region has 15 residues. The germline V gene encodes CDR1 MNHNS and CDR2 SASEGT. The CDR3 region is CASSPHRPPNYGYTF. The DNA for the CDR3 is TGTGCCAGCAGTCCGCACAGGCCTCCTAACTATGGCTACACCTTC.

This clonotype was picked up a small number of times. This chain uses TRBV5-1 with TRBJ2-5; D not certain. Trimming removed 1 base at V and 4 bases at J, with 8 bases between. The CDR3 is 13 amino acids. Germline V gives CDR1 SGHRS, CDR2 YFSETQ. The CDR3 loop is CASSLPLGETQYF. CDR3 DNA sequence: TGCGCCAGCAGCTTGCCCCTGGGAGAGACCCAGTACTTC.

This clonotype occurred many times. The chain carries TRBV29-1 and TRBJ1-1, with 8 bases that match TRBD1. CDR1 and CDR2 from the germline V gene are SQVTM and ANQGSEA. Trimming took 6 bases from V and 1 from J; bases not matched to a gene: 1. The CDR3 length is 12 residues. In DNA form, the CDR3 reads TGCAGCGTGGACAGGGCGAACACTGAAGCTTTCTTT. Protein sequence: CSVDRANTEAFF.

This clonotype was counted between two and nine times. V usage is TRBV20-1 and J usage is TRBJ1-4, with a tentative D call TRBD1 (5 bases). Trimming pared 6 bases from V and 2 bases from J, leaving 10 bases between. The CDR3 totals 13 residues. Germline V gene sequence: CDR1 DFQATT, CDR2 SNEGSKA (reference sequence). CDR3 sequence: CSAGDVTNEKLFF. The CDR3 DNA sequence: TGCAGTGCAGGGGACGTCACTAATGAAAAACTGTTTTTT.

Note on this clonotype: Its ends do not fully match the called genes, so a read error is possible. This rearrangement joins TRBV7-2 to TRBJ2-5; possible D gene TRBD2, 7 bases. The CDR3 has 12 residues. CDR1 is SGHTA, CDR2 FQGNSA, per germline. The CDR3 reads CATSRGAETQYF. The CDR3 DNA follows: TGTGCCACCAGCCGGGGGGCGGAGACCCAGTACTTC.

V and J are TRBV3-1 and TRBJ1-5; D gene unclear. Germline CDR1 and CDR2: LGHDT and YNNKEL (reference sequence). V was clipped by 11 bases and J by 7 bases, with 18 bases between them. There are 13 residues in the CDR3. CDR3 sequence (DNA): TGTGCCTGCTCCCAAGACATGATCCAGCCCCAGCATTTT. Protein product: CACSQDMIQPQHF.

This clonotype was counted many times. V is TRBV7-2 and J is TRBJ2-1, with unresolved D. The CDR3 runs to 13 residues. With 4 bases removed from V and 7 bases from J, the gap between germline ends came to 11 bases. Germline CDR1 SGHTA, CDR2 FQGNSA. CDR3 sequence reads: CASSSQAANEQFF. CDR3 DNA: TGTGCCAGCAGCTCCCAGGCCGCGAATGAGCAGTTCTTC.

This clonotype was found many times. The J gene is TRBJ2-7, the V gene TRBV7-2; no firm D call. Trimming took off 3 bases at V and 6 bases at J, with 9 bases between the two ends. The germline CDR1 and CDR2 sequences are SGHTA and FQGNSA. The CDR3 totals 12 residues. CDR3 bases: TGTGCCAGCAGCTTTGTTGCAGCCGAGCAGTACTTC. Its protein product is CASSFVAAEQYF.

Many counts were recorded for this clonotype. This sequence joins TRBV12-3 or TRBV12-4 and TRBJ2-6, with D hard to call. V lost 6 bases, J lost 4 bases, and 13 bases lay in between. The CDR3 length is 15 residues. The CDR3 DNA follows: TGTGCCAGCAGCCCCTCGCGATGGGGGGCCAACGTCCTGACTTTC. Amino acids: CASSPSRWGANVLTF.

This clonotype occurred many times. V is TRBV20-1 and J is TRBJ2-3; D is possibly TRBD1 (6 bases). This CDR3 has 14 residues. V was clipped by 0 bases and J by 8 bases, with 15 bases between them. Germline V CDR1 and CDR2: DFQATT, SNEGSKA (reference sequence). The CDR3 loop is CSARDWGAQGTQYF. The CDR3 DNA follows: TGCAGTGCTAGAGATTGGGGAGCACAGGGTACGCAGTATTTT.